This T cell receptor (beta chain) was sequenced during a study of T-cell memory formation after mild COVID-19. Study findings and constraints: Prior to infection, memory already included some responding clones, suggesting cross-reactive memory joined. Day 15 to 85 contracting clones showed balanced CD4/CD8; later expanders leaned CD4+.

Comment on this clonotype: Its antigen is unidentified.

TCRdb ran MiXCR on the 5' RACE reads and lists one entry per CDR3 protein. The sample holds some 65,000 distinct CDR3 sequences, 16% seen once. Material: PBMCs or a T cell subset sorted from them (not recorded which). The receptor comes from an adult woman who had mild COVID-19 (a few samples of this study predate the infection). Cell type and time point are not known.

The CDR3 protein is CATSDFNLAAIRNEQFF. The CDR3, as DNA: TGTGCCACCAGTGATTTTAATCTAGCGGCCATCCGCAATGAGCAGTTCTTC. The rearrangement joins TRBV24-1 to TRBJ2-1, with 7 bases fitting TRBD2. Germline V lookup: CDR1 KGHDR, CDR2 SFDVKD. This CDR3 region has 17 residues. V shed 1 base and J 6 bases; nucleotides not matched to a gene: 11.